Sequencing of this TCR beta chain was carried out in a study of blood T cell repertoires in COVID-19. A Seattle source enrolled patients during active infection and followed them longitudinally. Sequencing used immunoSEQ multiplex PCR; TCRdb keeps in-frame clones, though not all of them. Of about 300,000 clones in the sample, just under 90% were seen once. This TCR was sampled from a woman in her 30s with COVID-19, enrolled during active disease. Sample: peripheral blood.

In DNA form, the CDR3 reads TGTGCCAGCAGTTACGAGCGAAACACTGAAGCTTTCTTT. It is translated as CASSYERNTEAFF. The chain is built from TRBV6-5 and TRBJ1-1; D gene uncertain. The CDR3 is made up of 13 amino acids. The germline V gene encodes CDR1 MNHEY and CDR2 SVGAGI. Trimming took 2 bases from V and 2 from J, leaving 6 bases between them.